This record looks at one T cell receptor beta chain sequence and its context. The V gene's germline CDR1 is LGHDT and CDR2 YNNKEL (reference sequence). The CDR3 runs 14 residues. Trimming removed 0 bases at V and 9 bases at J, with 9 bases between. This specimen comes from a study of blood T cell repertoires in COVID-19. Study-level information: Material from acute and convalescent COVID-19 was sourced from the United States, Italy and Spain. T cells, B-cell-depleted T cells, or PBMCs supplied cDNA or gDNA.

Source study methods: Estimated nucleated cell counts came from reference gene primer amplification. Sequencing was performed with immunoSEQ multiplex PCR; in TCRdb, only in-frame clones are kept and a portion is missing. For V, J and clone size, that table is used; D and trimming come from the DNA. The sample holds over 120,000 clones, about 80% seen once. The chain links TRBV3-1 (or the pseudogene TRBV3-2) to TRBJ1-6, with D perhaps TRBD1 (5 bases). This TCR was recovered from a woman aged 80 or older with acute or convalescent COVID-19. Sequencing input: peripheral blood. In DNA form, the CDR3 reads TGTGCCAGCAGCCAAGACAGGGAGGGTTCACCCCTCCACTTT. Its protein product is CASSQDREGSPLHF.